What follows are 8 T cell receptor beta chains derived from one specimen sequenced in a study of blood T cells in healthy people across ages. A second roughly 6 to 12 cycle PCR used barcoded and J-beta primers. TCRdb re-analysed the 5' RACE reads in MiXCR, keeping a single row per CDR3 protein. The table includes a few hundred thousand distinct CDR3 sequences, about 52% detected once. The sequencing input was blood. These receptors all stem from a man in his fifties or sixties in good health.

This clonotype appeared many times. The chain combines TRBV5-6 with TRBJ2-1; TRBD2 agrees at 12 bases. Germline V gene sequence: CDR1 SGHDT, CDR2 YYEEEE. Losses at the gene ends were 0 bases for V and 4 bases for J; bases not matched to a gene: 8. CDR3 length: 18 amino acids. CDR3 region: CASSLASSGRAWYNEQFF. The DNA for the CDR3 is TGTGCCAGCAGCTTGGCCTCTAGCGGGAGGGCCTGGTACAATGAGCAGTTCTTC.

This clonotype was recorded a few times. The gene calls are TRBV12-3 or TRBV12-4 and TRBJ1-2, with a tentative D call TRBD1 (6 bases). The CDR3 runs to 15 residues. The V gene lost 6 bases and the J gene lost 2 bases, with 16 bases spanning the gap. Here the CDR3 DNA reads TGTGCCAGCAGGCATACAGGGTCGGAAAACTATGGCTACACCTTC. Translation: CASRHTGSENYGYTF.

Comments on this clonotype: The junction and the germline gene differ at one end; a read error may be behind it. The genes are TRBV19 and TRBJ1-5; D perhaps matches TRBD1 (5 bases). Germline CDR1 LNHDA, CDR2 SQIVND (reference sequence). The CDR3 sequence is 14 residues long. CDR3 nucleotides: TGTGCCAGTGAGCCGGGGGACGGCAAGCAGCCCCAGCATTTT. It is translated as CASEPGDGKQPQHF.

The CDR3 loop is CSAGRGLAGSSYEQYF. The CDR3 coding sequence is TGCAGTGCTGGGCGGGGACTAGCGGGGAGCTCCTACGAGCAGTACTTC. This chain links TRBV20-1 with TRBJ2-7; TRBD2 matches at 13 bases. Germline CDR1 and CDR2: DFQATT and SNEGSKA (reference sequence). With V trimmed by 5 bases and J by 0 bases, 7 bases remained unmatched. The CDR3 spans 16 residues.

This clonotype was observed a handful of times. This CDR3 reads CASRAQGPYNEQFF. CDR3 nucleotide sequence: TGTGCCAGCAGAGCGCAGGGTCCCTACAATGAGCAGTTCTTC. The chain carries TRBV12-3 or TRBV12-4 and TRBJ2-1, with a tentative D call TRBD1 (5 bases). This CDR3 is 14 amino acids long. V dropped 6 bases and J dropped 2 bases, with 11 bases sitting between them.

The gene calls are TRBV4-2 and TRBJ2-1; 7 positions match TRBD2. V gave up 7 bases and J gave up 1 base; unmatched junction bases: 7. The CDR3 contains 15 residues. The germline CDR1 and CDR2 sequences are LGHNA and YNFKEQ. Written as DNA, the CDR3 is TGTGCCAGCACCCGAAGCGGGACTTCCTACAATGAGCAGTTCTTC. Amino acid sequence: CASTRSGTSYNEQFF.

This clonotype was seen more than once but under ten times. The gene calls are TRBV7-2 and TRBJ2-7, with D hard to call. From germline, CDR1 is SGHTA and CDR2 FQGNSA. CDR3 size: 11 residues. V gave up 8 bases and J gave up 6 bases, with 11 bases separating them. The CDR3: CASRRGVEQYF. CDR3 coding DNA: TGTGCCAGCCGTCGAGGAGTCGAGCAGTACTTC.

V is TRBV30 and J is TRBJ2-7; D ambiguous. Germline V lookup: CDR1 GTSNPN, CDR2 SVGIG (reference sequence). The CDR3 spans 13 residues. The V and J ends lost 1 base and 0 bases respectively, with 7 bases between them. The CDR3 region is CAWSDPASYEQYF. The CDR3 region has the DNA TGTGCCTGGAGTGACCCGGCCTCCTACGAGCAGTACTTC. The full variable domain, completed using reference TRBV30 and TRBJ2-7, is SQTIHQWPATLVQPVGSPLSLECTVEGTSNPNLYWYRQAAGRGLQLLFYSVGIGQISSEVPQNLSASRPQDRQFILSSKKLLLSDSGFYLCAWSDPASYEQYFGPGTRLTVT.